A single sample gave rise to the 7 T cell receptor beta chains below, sequenced in a study of shared clonotypes between healthy human individuals. The assay was immunoSEQ multiplex PCR, and TCRdb's table has in-frame clones only and misses some. The sample lists some 320,000 clones, roughly 84% occurring once. Input material: memory CD8+ T cells sorted from blood. Subset denoted: CD45RO+ cells pooled with CCR7-negative TemRA cells. Receptors originate from a man younger than 30 in good health.

This sequence joins TRBV2 and TRBJ2-3; TRBD2 aligns across 8 bases. Germline assignment: CDR1 SNHLY and CDR2 FYNNEI. This CDR3 spans 15 amino acids. V lost 9 bases, J lost 4 bases, and 12 bases stayed unmatched. The chain's CDR3 is CASTRGGRGPDTQYF. CDR3 coding DNA: TGTGCCAGTACCCGGGGGGGGAGAGGCCCAGATACGCAGTATTTT.

The chain couples TRBV30 to TRBJ2-4; D perhaps matches TRBD2 (6 bases). The CDR3 is made up of 13 amino acids. V lost 8 bases to trimming and J lost 0 bases, with 11 bases between them. CDR1 GTSNPN and CDR2 SVGIG come from the germline V gene (reference sequence). The CDR3 DNA sequence: TGTGCCCTGAGGGACTTAGCCAAAAACATTCAGTACTTC. Translated, it gives CALRDLAKNIQYF.

This clone was counted once. V usage is TRBV4-3 and J usage is TRBJ1-2, with TRBD1 matching 7 bases. This CDR3 is built from 15 residues. J was trimmed by 0 bases and V by 2 bases; bases with no gene match: 3. Germline-derived CDR1 and CDR2 are LGHNA and YSLEER. CDR3 sequence (DNA): TGCGCCAGCAGCCAACGGGACAGCTCTAACTATGGCTACACCTTC. This sequence encodes CASSQRDSSNYGYTF.

Worth noting for this clone: The junction and the germline gene differ at one end; a read error may be behind it. The chain combines TRBV10-3 with TRBJ2-7, with D unresolved. Germline V gene lookup returns CDR1 ENHRY and CDR2 SYGVKD. The CDR3 extends over 13 amino acids. For the CDR3, the DNA is TGTGCCATCAGTGAAGCCCAGCCCACTCTCCAATTTTTC. Translated: CAISEAQPTLQFF.

This clone was seen a single time. This chain connects TRBV27 to TRBJ2-2; possible D gene TRBD1, 6 bases. Trimming removed 7 bases from V and 5 bases from J, with 20 bases in between. The CDR3 spans 16 residues. Germline V gene data show CDR1 as MNHEY and CDR2 as SMNVEV (reference sequence). CDR3 in DNA: TGTGCCAGCACCCAGGTTGGGGTGCAGGGGACCGGGGAGCTGTTTTTT. Its protein is CASTQVGVQGTGELFF.

This clone has just one count. V is TRBV10-3 and J is TRBJ2-7, with TRBD1 identical over 9 bases. CDR1 ENHRY and CDR2 SYGVKD come from the germline V gene. The CDR3 spans 14 residues. V was pared by 8 bases and J by 3 bases, with 8 bases of the junction left unmatched. CDR3 DNA: TGTGCCATCGCTCCCGGGACAGGGCACTACGAGCAGTACTTC. Protein product: CAIAPGTGHYEQYF.

The chain couples TRBV11-2 to TRBJ2-3; D is unresolved. The germline V gene encodes CDR1 SGHAT and CDR2 FQNNGV. The CDR3 has 14 amino acids. V was pared by 0 bases and J by 4 bases, with 8 bases between. The CDR3 nucleotides are TGTGCCAGCAGCTTAGACCCTCGATCAGATACGCAGTATTTT. Its protein product is CASSLDPRSDTQYF.